This T cell receptor (beta chain) was identified during a study of identical twins. CDR3 length: 19 residues. Germline V CDR1 and CDR2: SGHRS, YFSETQ. The ends were cut back, 0 bases at V and 4 bases at J, with 23 bases in the middle. Comments on this clonotype: The antigen remains unidentified.

Study findings and constraints: Findings came from cross-sectional statistics, without long-term follow-up of donors.

After template switching added a universal primer site, the resulting cDNA carried unique molecular identifiers. One entry per CDR3 protein, called by TCRdb with MiXCR from the 5' RACE reads. Among about 340,000 distinct CDR3 sequences listed, roughly 12% were seen once. These data were also filed under a second study, of yellow fever vaccine responses in identical twins.

What was sequenced was CD8+ T cells sorted from blood. The rearrangement uses TRBV5-1 and TRBJ2-1, with D possibly matching TRBD1 (5 bases). This TCR was sampled from a woman between 18 and 30 years old in good health. This CDR3 is CASSLGPPREIGPYNEQFF. In DNA form, the CDR3 reads TGCGCCAGCAGCTTGGGTCCTCCCAGGGAAATAGGCCCATACAATGAGCAGTTCTTC.